The next 28 T cell receptor beta chains were all read from a single sample in a study of control samples from healthy donors and cancer patients. Produced via immunoSEQ multiplex PCR; TCRdb's table is partial and in-frame only. This sample has 55,000 to 70,000 clones, with roughly 90% found just once. The sample was PBMCs. The receptors here all came from a man aged 55 to 69 with colorectal cancer.

In this sample, this clone turned up once. The J gene is TRBJ1-4, the V gene TRBV7-2; D unresolved. This CDR3 region has 13 residues. Germline V gene lookup returns CDR1 SGHTA and CDR2 FQGNSA. V was clipped by 2 bases and J by 5 bases, with 6 bases between them. CDR3 DNA: TGTGCCAGCAGCTTACTATGGAATGAAAAACTGTTTTTT. Translated, it gives CASSLLWNEKLFF.

The chain links TRBV7-2 to TRBJ2-1, with 10 bases aligning to TRBD2. This CDR3 has 16 amino acids. V was clipped by 2 bases and J by 1 base; unmatched bases: 2. Germline V gives CDR1 SGHTA, CDR2 FQGNSA. The DNA of the CDR3 is TGTGCCAGCAGCTTATCTAGCGGGGGATCCTACAATGAGCAGTTCTTC. Translation gives CASSLSSGGSYNEQFF.

The rearrangement uses TRBV9 and TRBJ2-3; tentative D call: TRBD2 (6 bases). CDR1 is SGDLS, CDR2 YYNGEE, per germline. This CDR3 has 15 amino acids. V was cut by 3 bases and J by 8 bases, with 19 bases left in between. CDR3 loop: CASSGEDLGAGTQYF. Written as DNA, the CDR3 is TGTGCCAGCAGCGGGGAGGACCTCGGGGCGGGTACGCAGTATTTT.

On this clone itself: The junction differs from germline at one of its ends, possibly a read error. The J gene is TRBJ2-2, the V gene TRBV18; perhaps D is TRBD1 or TRBD2 (6 bases each). This CDR3 has 16 residues. The germline CDR1 and CDR2 sequences are KGHSH and LQKENI. The CDR3 region has the DNA TGTGCCAGCTCACCACAGGGGGGTCGGAACACCGGGGAGCTGCTTTTT. Its translation: CASSPQGGRNTGELLF.

This clone was found a few times. The CDR3 region has the DNA TGTGCCAGCAGCCTGGAGGGCGCCGGGGAGCTGTTTTTT. It encodes CASSLEGAGELFF. The gene calls are TRBV11-3 and TRBJ2-2; possibly TRBD2 for D (6 bases). The CDR3 consists of 13 residues. Per the germline V gene, CDR1 is SGHNT and CDR2 is YENEEA. The V and J ends lost 5 bases and 6 bases respectively, with 10 bases between them.

The chain carries TRBV6-5 and TRBJ1-6; TRBD1 aligns across 9 bases. Trimming removed 6 bases from V and 10 bases from J; junction bases left unmatched: 10. Germline V lookup: CDR1 MNHEY, CDR2 SVGAGI. The CDR3 totals 15 residues. The CDR3 is CASRAGTGIGSPLHF. The CDR3, as DNA: TGTGCCAGCAGGGCCGGGACAGGGATCGGCTCACCCCTCCACTTT.

This clone was detected only once. Here the CDR3 DNA reads TGTGCCAGCAGCCAATCCGGGACAGGGATGGCTAACTATGGCTACACCTTC. This sequence encodes CASSQSGTGMANYGYTF. The genes are TRBV3-1 (or the pseudogene TRBV3-2) and TRBJ1-2; 9 positions agree with TRBD1. This CDR3 has 17 residues. Losses at the gene ends were 2 bases for V and 0 bases for J; bases not matched to a gene: 7. The germline gives CDR1 LGHDT, CDR2 YNNKEL (reference sequence).

The chain recombines TRBV7-3 with TRBJ2-1, with 7 bases fitting TRBD2. This CDR3 contains 13 residues. Germline values: CDR1 SGHTA, CDR2 FQGTGA. V lost 3 bases, J lost 4 bases, and 0 bases stayed unmatched. The CDR3 DNA reads as TGTGCCAGCAGCTTGGGACTATACAATGAGCAGTTCTTC. Its protein product is CASSLGLYNEQFF. Full variable domain (outside the CDR3, taken from reference TRBV7-3 and TRBJ2-1): GAGVSQTPSNKVTEKGKYVELRCDPISGHTALYWYRQSLGQGPEFLIYFQGTGAADDSGLPNDRFFAVRPEGSVSTLKIQRTERGDSAVYLCASSLGLYNEQFFGPGTRLTVL.

CDR3 DNA: TGTGCCAGCAGCTTAGGGGTACGAACAACTAATGAAAAACTGTTTTTT. It translates to CASSLGVRTTNEKLFF. The rearrangement uses TRBV11-2 and TRBJ1-4; D is unresolved. Trimming stripped 1 base from V and 0 bases from J, with 9 bases between. The CDR3 runs 16 residues. The germline CDR1 and CDR2 sequences are SGHAT and FQNNGV.

The CDR3 protein is CASSKWTGDTEAFF. The CDR3 bases are TGCGCCAGCAGCAAATGGACAGGGGATACTGAAGCTTTCTTT. The V call is TRBV5-1, the J call TRBJ1-1; 9 nucleotides match TRBD1. CDR1 and CDR2 (germline): SGHRS, YFSETQ. The J segment lost 5 bases and the V segment lost 4 bases, leaving 6 bases of the junction unmatched. This CDR3 is built from 14 residues.

This clone was counted once. The chain couples TRBV7-2 to TRBJ1-1; D ambiguous. V lost 6 bases and J lost 1, with 9 bases in between. Germline V gene sequence: CDR1 SGHTA, CDR2 FQGNSA. The CDR3 contains 13 residues. CDR3 sequence (DNA): TGTGCCAGCAGAGGGTTACGGAACACTGAAGCTTTCTTT. Translated: CASRGLRNTEAFF.

The V call is TRBV12-5, the J call TRBJ2-6; D remains ambiguous. Germline assignment: CDR1 LGHNT and CDR2 FRNRAP. This CDR3 has 14 residues. The V gene lost 3 bases and the J gene lost 4 bases, with 7 bases spanning the gap. The CDR3: CASGLFSGANVLTF. In DNA, the CDR3 is TGTGCTAGTGGTTTATTTTCCGGGGCCAACGTCCTGACTTTC.

The chain has TRBV7-3 and TRBJ2-3; D is unclear. The ends were cut back, 2 bases at V and 1 base at J, with 10 bases in the middle. This CDR3 is built from 15 residues. The germline CDR1 and CDR2 sequences are SGHTA and FQGTGA. The CDR3 is CASSLEGRRTDTQYF. For the CDR3, the DNA is TGTGCCAGCAGCTTAGAAGGGCGGCGCACAGATACGCAGTATTTT.

The chain is built from TRBV11-2 and TRBJ1-1; D gene unclear. The CDR3 length is 13 residues. CDR1 and CDR2 from the germline V gene are SGHAT and FQNNGV. V lost 5 bases and J 6 bases, leaving 13 bases between the germline ends. CDR3 bases: TGTGCCAGCAGCCCGAGGCCCCTCCCTGAAGCTTTCTTT. This sequence encodes CASSPRPLPEAFF.

DNA for the CDR3: TGTGCCACCAGTGATTCAACCGGGACATCGGAGACCCAGTACTTC. Translated, it gives CATSDSTGTSETQYF. J is TRBJ2-5 and V is TRBV24-1, with D perhaps matching TRBD1 (6 bases). Germline V gene data show CDR1 as KGHDR and CDR2 as SFDVKD. Trimming shortened V by 2 bases and J by 5 bases, and 14 bases separated the two germline ends. The CDR3 extends over 15 amino acids.

The V call is TRBV9, the J call TRBJ1-2; TRBD1 might be the D (6 bases). CDR1 and CDR2 from the germline V gene are SGDLS and YYNGEE. V lost 0 bases to trimming and J lost 5 bases, with 14 bases between them. The length of the CDR3 is 15 residues. Written as DNA, the CDR3 is TGTGCCAGCAGCGTAGGTGCCGGGGGCCCTTATGGCTACACCTTC. This codes for CASSVGAGGPYGYTF.

The chain combines TRBV19 with TRBJ2-4; D possibly matches TRBD1 or TRBD2 (6 bases each). With 5 bases removed from V and 0 bases from J, the gap between germline ends came to 11 bases. The CDR3 spans 15 residues. The V gene's germline CDR1 is LNHDA and CDR2 SQIVND (reference sequence). CDR3 region: CASSPRGLAKNIQYF. The CDR3 region has the DNA TGTGCCAGTAGTCCCCGGGGGCTAGCCAAAAACATTCAGTACTTC.

This chain uses TRBV19 with TRBJ2-2, with D possibly being TRBD1 (6 bases). The germline V gene has CDR1 LNHDA and CDR2 SQIVND (reference sequence). Trimming left V 4 bases short and J 6 bases short, with 6 bases between. There are 12 residues in the CDR3. In nucleotides, the CDR3 is TGTGCCAGTAGTAGGGGGCCCGGGGAGCTGTTTTTT. The encoded protein is CASSRGPGELFF.

This clone was counted a few times. The sample has other DNA sequences that encode this CDR3 too. The V and J genes are TRBV9 and TRBJ2-1, with TRBD1 as a possible D gene (5 bases). This CDR3 contains 15 residues. The V end was cut by 2 bases, the J end by 4 bases, with 13 bases between. Germline V gene sequence: CDR1 SGDLS, CDR2 YYNGEE. In DNA form, the CDR3 reads TGTGCCAGCAGCGTTGGGCAGGGTAGTTACAATGAGCAGTTCTTC. It yields the protein CASSVGQGSYNEQFF.

This clone has just one count. The genes are TRBV2 and TRBJ2-7; tentatively, D is TRBD1 (6 bases). Germline V lookup: CDR1 SNHLY, CDR2 FYNNEI. Trimming shortened V by 4 bases and J by 5 bases, and 12 bases separated the two germline ends. The length of the CDR3 is 13 residues. CDR3 residues: CASSALGADEQYF. CDR3 DNA: TGTGCCAGCAGTGCTCTGGGGGCGGACGAGCAGTACTTC.

The V and J genes are TRBV6-4 and TRBJ2-5; 8 positions agree with TRBD2. J was trimmed by 4 bases and V by 2 bases; bases with no gene match: 12. The CDR3 spans 17 residues. CDR1 MRHNA and CDR2 SNTAGT come from the germline V gene. The CDR3 is CASSDPTSELYGETQYF. CDR3 in DNA: TGTGCCAGCAGTGACCCGACTAGCGAGCTTTACGGAGAGACCCAGTACTTC.

V usage is TRBV18 and J usage is TRBJ2-4, with D perhaps matching TRBD2 (6 bases). The V gene's germline CDR1 is KGHSH and CDR2 LQKENI. This CDR3 comprises 15 residues. Trimming took off 0 bases at V and 1 base at J, with 7 bases between the two ends. CDR3 region: CASSPPRGAKNIQYF. The CDR3 coding sequence is TGTGCCAGCTCACCACCACGGGGGGCCAAAAACATTCAGTACTTC.

The V call is TRBV5-8, the J call TRBJ1-1, with D perhaps TRBD1 (5 bases). This CDR3 is 16 amino acids long. Trimming shortened V by 0 bases and J by 2 bases, and 14 bases separated the two germline ends. Germline values: CDR1 SGHTS, CDR2 YDEGEE. The CDR3 coding sequence is TGTGCCAGCAGCTTGGTTAGTGGGACCGCTAACACTGAAGCTTTCTTT. Residues: CASSLVSGTANTEAFF. Full variable domain (outside the CDR3, taken from reference TRBV5-8 and TRBJ1-1): EAGVTQSPTHLIKTRGQQATLRCSPISGHTSVYWYQQALGLGLQFLLWYDEGEERNRGNFPPRFSGRQFPNYSSELNVNALELEDSALYLCASSLVSGTANTEAFFGQGTRLTVV.

The chain is built from TRBV5-4 and TRBJ2-5; 16 bases agree with TRBD2. V shed 6 bases, J shed 5 bases, and the junction held 13 bases outside the gene matches. Per the germline V gene, CDR1 is SGHNT and CDR2 is YYREEE (reference sequence). The CDR3 runs 18 residues. For the CDR3, the DNA is TGTGCCAGCACCGGGGCGGGACTAGCGGGGGGGAGCAAGGAGACCCAGTACTTC. This encodes CASTGAGLAGGSKETQYF.

The chain is built from TRBV6-5 and TRBJ2-7; D possibly uses TRBD1 or TRBD2 (5 bases each). The ends were cut back, 5 bases at V and 3 bases at J, with 14 bases in the middle. CDR1 and CDR2 (germline): MNHEY, SVGAGI. The CDR3 has 14 amino acids. DNA of the CDR3: TGTGCCAGCAGTAGGGACCGTTCGGGCTACGAGCAGTACTTC. Protein sequence: CASSRDRSGYEQYF.

This clone was detected only a few times. The chain is built from TRBV2 and TRBJ1-1, with 8 bases lining up with TRBD1. The ends lost 5 bases at V and 1 base at J; junction bases unmatched: 3. The CDR3 covers 14 residues. Germline V gene data show CDR1 as SNHLY and CDR2 as FYNNEI. The CDR3 DNA reads TGTGCCAGCAGTTACAGGGGGGAGAACACTGAAGCTTTCTTT. Amino acids: CASSYRGENTEAFF.

The gene calls are TRBV6-6 and TRBJ2-3, with 13 bases matching TRBD2. The CDR3 loop spans 16 amino acids. The J segment lost 1 base and the V segment lost 5 bases, leaving 3 bases of the junction unmatched. Germline V gene data show CDR1 as MNHNY and CDR2 as SVGAGI (reference sequence). In DNA, the CDR3 is TGTGCCAGCAGTCGTGGGACTAGCGGGGGCACAGATACGCAGTATTTT. Protein: CASSRGTSGGTDTQYF.

This chain joins TRBV27 and TRBJ2-2; the match to TRBD1 covers 7 bases. Trimming took 6 bases from V and 5 from J; bases not matched to a gene: 9. CDR1 is MNHEY, CDR2 SMNVEV, per germline (reference sequence). This CDR3 contains 15 residues. For the CDR3, the DNA is TGTGCCAGCAGGCTGACAGGGATACAAACCGGGGAGCTGTTTTTT. It yields the protein CASRLTGIQTGELFF.